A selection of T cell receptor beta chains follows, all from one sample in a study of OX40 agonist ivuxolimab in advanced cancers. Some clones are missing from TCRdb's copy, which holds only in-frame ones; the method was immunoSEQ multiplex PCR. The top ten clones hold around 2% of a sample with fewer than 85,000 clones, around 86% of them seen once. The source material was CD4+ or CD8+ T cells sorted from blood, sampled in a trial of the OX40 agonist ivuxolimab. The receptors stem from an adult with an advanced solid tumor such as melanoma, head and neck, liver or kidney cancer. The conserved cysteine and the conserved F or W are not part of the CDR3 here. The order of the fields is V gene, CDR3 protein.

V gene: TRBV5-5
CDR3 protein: ASSLDRFRAF

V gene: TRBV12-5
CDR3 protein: ASGLVLSGHPGGTEAF

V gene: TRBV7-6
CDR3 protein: ASSPRVSGRGTFVETQY

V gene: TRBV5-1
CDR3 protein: ASSLDPGYSNQPQH

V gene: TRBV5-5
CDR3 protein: ASSPSFLGQGSYEQY

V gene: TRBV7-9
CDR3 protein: ASSSGYYGYT

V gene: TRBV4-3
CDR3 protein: ASSQVHWGRYGYT

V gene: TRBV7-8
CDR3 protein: ASSLGDGAYEQY

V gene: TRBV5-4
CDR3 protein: ASSLGRPQTQY

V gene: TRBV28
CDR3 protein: ASSRDRPENTEAF

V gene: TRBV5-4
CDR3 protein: ASSLTSGAYEQY

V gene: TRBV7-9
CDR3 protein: ASSLEAAYEQY

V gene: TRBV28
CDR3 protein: ASRPTGTGRNIQY

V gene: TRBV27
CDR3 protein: ASSLSRSKASFSYEQY

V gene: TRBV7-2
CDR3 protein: ASSYDGAPGELF

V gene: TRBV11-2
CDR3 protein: ASSLSSEVHQPQH

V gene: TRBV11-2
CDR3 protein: ASSLSYTPYEQY

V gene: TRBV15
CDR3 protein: ATSRVGSQGEQY

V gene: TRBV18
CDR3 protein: ASSPEFSNQPQH

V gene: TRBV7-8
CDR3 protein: ASSPGGVVGNTIY

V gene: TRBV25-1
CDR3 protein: ASSEEPETYGYT

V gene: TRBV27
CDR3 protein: ASSFSRLSYNEQF

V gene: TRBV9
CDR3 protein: ASSVGQVLQETQY

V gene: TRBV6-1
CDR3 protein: ASSDGTGRQETQY

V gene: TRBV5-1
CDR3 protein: ASSFTGGGEAF

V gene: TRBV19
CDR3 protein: ATALQGTNTEAF

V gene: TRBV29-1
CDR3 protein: SVQNGGVDYT

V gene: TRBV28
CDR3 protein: ASSSQPYMEKLF

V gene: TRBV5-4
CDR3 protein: ASGPQGEAYEQY

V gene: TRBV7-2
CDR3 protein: ASSPTGAYNQPQH

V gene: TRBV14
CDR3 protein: ASSQDSGLRTDTQY

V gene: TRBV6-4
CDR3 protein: ASTPGLVSTGELF

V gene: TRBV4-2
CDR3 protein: ASSQDRGHGYT

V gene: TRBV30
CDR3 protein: AWSPGRQGYEQY

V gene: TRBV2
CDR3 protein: ASRRVTGTGYQPQH

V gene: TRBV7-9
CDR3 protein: ASSLRTGVHNEQF

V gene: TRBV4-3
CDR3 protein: ASRPRLGTGELF

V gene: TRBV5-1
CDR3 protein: ASTDFTGDDTEAF

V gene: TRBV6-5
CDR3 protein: ASSYGTWGFNEQF

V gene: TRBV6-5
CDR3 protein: ASSRGIRGTEAF